These 21 T cell receptor beta chains came from one sample sequenced in a study of blood T cell repertoires in COVID-19. TCRdb keeps only in-frame clones here, not all; method: immunoSEQ multiplex PCR. This sample has approximately 66,000 clones, with about nine tenths found just once. Sample: peripheral blood. These receptors originate from a human donor with active COVID-19. The donor label of this sample is uncertain.

The rearrangement links TRBV2 to TRBJ1-5, with 7 bases identical to TRBD1. Looked up from germline, CDR1 is SNHLY and CDR2 is FYNNEI. The length of the CDR3 is 16 residues. V trimming: 8 bases; J trimming: 0 bases; junction bases outside the gene matches: 10. CDR3 amino acids: CASGQGVTLSNQPQHF. The CDR3 bases are TGTGCCAGCGGGCAGGGGGTGACACTTAGCAATCAGCCCCAGCATTTT.

The gene calls are TRBV27 and TRBJ2-1; 9 bases align to TRBD1. This CDR3 contains 13 residues. V gave up 8 bases and J gave up 4 bases; unmatched junction bases: 3. Germline CDR1 reads MNHEY; CDR2 reads SMNVEV (reference sequence). The CDR3 is CASGTGPYNEQFF. CDR3 sequence (DNA): TGTGCCAGCGGGACAGGGCCTTACAATGAGCAGTTCTTC.

The rearrangement joins TRBV6-4 to TRBJ2-5, with unresolved D. The CDR3 loop spans 16 amino acids. The germline V and J ends were trimmed by 1 base and 7 bases, with 19 bases remaining between them. Germline lookup yields CDR1 MRHNA and CDR2 SNTAGT. CDR3 sequence reads: CASSDFSNIWVATQYF. The CDR3 nucleotides read TGTGCCAGCAGTGACTTTTCTAACATTTGGGTAGCGACCCAGTACTTC.

In its sample, this clone was seen once. This chain connects TRBV11-2 to TRBJ2-5, with TRBD2 matching over 9 bases. The junction had 8 bases not matched to a gene; V was cut back by 0 bases and J by 3 bases. CDR1 SGHAT and CDR2 FQNNGV come from the germline V gene. CDR3 length: 17 residues. The CDR3 DNA is TGTGCCAGCAGCTTAGATCTAATAGCGGGGGCCGAAGAGACCCAGTACTTC. This codes for CASSLDLIAGAEETQYF.

A single count supports this clone. The V gene is TRBV10-1, the J gene TRBJ2-2; 8 positions agree with TRBD1. Per germline, CDR1 WNHNN and CDR2 SYGVQD (reference sequence). This CDR3 spans 18 amino acids. Trimming removed 2 bases from V and 4 bases from J; junction bases left unmatched: 12. CDR3 protein: CASSEAGDRRNITGELFF. The CDR3 DNA sequence: TGCGCCAGCAGTGAGGCAGGGGACAGGCGCAACATCACCGGGGAGCTGTTTTTT.

This chain connects TRBV6-5 to TRBJ2-7; 8 positions agree with TRBD1. Germline V gene data show CDR1 as MNHEY and CDR2 as SVGAGI. CDR3 length equals 16 residues. The trim removed 0 bases at V and 3 bases at J, leaving 7 bases unmatched. Here the CDR3 reads CASSYSRTGTGYEQYF. The CDR3, as DNA: TGTGCCAGCAGTTACTCCCGGACAGGGACAGGCTACGAGCAGTACTTC.

This clone showed up just once. The chain links TRBV7-3 to TRBJ2-3; a possible D gene is TRBD2 (6 bases). This CDR3 contains 13 residues. V was clipped by 5 bases and J by 5 bases, with 11 bases between them. From germline, CDR1 is SGHTA and CDR2 FQGTGA. CDR3 bases: TGTGCCAGCAGCCCTTCCGGGGGAGATACGCAGTATTTT. The encoded protein is CASSPSGGDTQYF. Combining the CDR3 with reference TRBV7-3 and TRBJ2-3 gives the whole variable domain GAGVSQTPSNKVTEKGKYVELRCDPISGHTALYWYRQSLGQGPEFLIYFQGTGAADDSGLPNDRFFAVRPEGSVSTLKIQRTERGDSAVYLCASSPSGGDTQYFGPGTRLTVL.

The chain is built from TRBV28 and TRBJ2-1; D is uncertain. V shed 8 bases and J shed 7 bases, with 9 bases lying between them. CDR3 length: 11 residues. Germline V CDR1 and CDR2: MDHEN, SYDVKM. CDR3 nucleotides: TGTGCCAGCGGTTCAGGAAATGAGCAGTTCTTC. As protein: CASGSGNEQFF.

V usage is TRBV2 and J usage is TRBJ1-1; maybe TRBD1 (5 bases). V shed 1 base and J shed 10 bases, with 16 bases lying between them. The germline CDR1 and CDR2 sequences are SNHLY and FYNNEI. There are 14 residues in the CDR3. Written as DNA, the CDR3 is TGTGCCAGCAGTGAAGGGCTACAGGTTGCTGCAGCTTTCTTT. Translating gives CASSEGLQVAAAFF.

J is TRBJ1-4 and V is TRBV7-9; D ambiguous. There are 15 residues in the CDR3. Trimming pared 1 base from V and 5 bases from J, leaving 11 bases between. Germline CDR1 and CDR2: SEHNR and FQNEAQ (reference sequence). In DNA form, the CDR3 reads TGTGCCAGCAGCTTAGAGAGTGCTTCAAATGAAAAACTGTTTTTT. Protein product: CASSLESASNEKLFF.

This chain uses TRBV5-6 with TRBJ1-1; the D is unclear. V gave up 0 bases and J gave up 11 bases, with 11 bases separating them. There are 12 residues in the CDR3. CDR1 and CDR2 (germline): SGHDT, YYEEEE. CDR3 in amino acids: CASSLAAEGAFF. The DNA of the CDR3 is TGTGCCAGCAGCTTGGCCGCGGAAGGCGCTTTCTTT.

This chain connects TRBV6-8 to TRBJ2-2; TRBD1 aligns across 9 bases. Germline values: CDR1 MNHGY, CDR2 SAAAGT. The V gene end was trimmed by 5 bases and the J gene end by 7 bases; junction bases not matched to a gene: 14. The CDR3 totals 17 residues. CDR3 sequence: CASSDSQTGGRDGELFF. CDR3 bases: TGTGCCAGCAGTGATTCCCAAACAGGGGGCAGGGACGGGGAGCTGTTTTTT.

J is TRBJ1-5 and V is TRBV7-6; possibly TRBD1 for D (5 bases). The CDR3 totals 16 residues. Looked up from germline, CDR1 is SGHVS and CDR2 is FNYEAQ. Trimming left V 0 bases short and J 3 bases short, with 12 bases between. CDR3 DNA: TGTGCCAGCAGCTTAGCGGAAGGGGTCGTCAATCAGCCCCAGCATTTT. This translates into CASSLAEGVVNQPQHF.

This chain links TRBV3-1 (or the pseudogene TRBV3-2) with TRBJ2-3; TRBD2 matches at 8 bases. This CDR3 has 17 residues. Per germline, CDR1 LGHDT and CDR2 YNNKEL (reference sequence). V shed 1 base, J shed 2 bases, and the junction held 8 bases outside the gene matches. The CDR3 nucleotides are TGTGCCAGCAGCCAAGCACTAGCGGACGTGATCACAGATACGCAGTATTTT. As protein: CASSQALADVITDTQYF.

The V call is TRBV19, the J call TRBJ2-7; a weak D match, TRBD2 (5 bases). In germline, CDR1 is LNHDA, CDR2 SQIVND (reference sequence). V was pared by 0 bases and J by 2 bases, with 8 bases between. There are 14 residues in the CDR3. This CDR3 is CASSIDMEAYEQYF. The CDR3 bases are TGTGCCAGTAGTATAGATATGGAGGCCTACGAGCAGTACTTC.

The genes are TRBV6-5 and TRBJ2-6; tentatively, D is TRBD2 (7 bases). The CDR3 has 15 residues. The germline V gene has CDR1 MNHEY and CDR2 SVGAGI. V was cut by 8 bases and J by 3 bases, with 14 bases left in between. The CDR3, as DNA: TGTGCCAGCGGCTCAGGGGAGGGTGGGGCCAACGTCCTGACTTTC. It codes for CASGSGEGGANVLTF.

The chain combines TRBV5-6 with TRBJ2-7; 7 bases agree with TRBD1. V lost 4 bases and J lost 6; bases outside the gene matches: 10. The CDR3 is 14 amino acids. Per the germline V gene, CDR1 is SGHDT and CDR2 is YYEEEE. The chain's CDR3 is CASSLTTGTGEQYF. DNA for the CDR3: TGTGCCAGCAGCCTAACGACAGGGACCGGCGAGCAGTACTTC.

The rearrangement links TRBV19 to TRBJ1-2; D remains unclear. The germline V and J ends were trimmed by 5 bases and 12 bases, with 19 bases remaining between them. Germline V gene sequence: CDR1 LNHDA, CDR2 SQIVND (reference sequence). CDR3 size: 13 residues. CDR3 sequence reads: CASSVAGPRADTF. CDR3 DNA sequence: TGTGCCAGTAGTGTCGCGGGCCCTCGAGCCGACACCTTC.

The gene calls are TRBV7-8 and TRBJ1-1, with no clear D. The ends were cut back, 6 bases at V and 0 bases at J, with 11 bases in the middle. CDR3 length: 14 residues. Germline CDR1 is SGHVS and CDR2 is FQNEAQ. CDR3 amino acids: CASSQSGMNTEAFF. Here the CDR3 DNA reads TGTGCCAGCAGTCAGTCAGGCATGAACACTGAAGCTTTCTTT. The full variable domain, in which reference TRBV7-8 and TRBJ1-1 provide the parts outside the CDR3, is GAGVSQSPRYKVAKRGQDVALRCDPISGHVSLFWYQQALGQGPEFLTYFQNEAQLDKSGLPSDRFFAERPEGSVSTLKIQRTQQEDSAVYLCASSQSGMNTEAFFGQGTRLTVV.

The gene calls are TRBV15 and TRBJ2-5; TRBD2 is a possible D gene (5 bases). This CDR3 is 14 amino acids long. Trimming took off 0 bases at V and 1 base at J, with 6 bases between the two ends. Germline-derived CDR1 and CDR2 are LNHNV and YYDKDF (reference sequence). CDR3 in DNA: TGTGCCACCAGCAGAGATCGGGGCCAAGAGACCCAGTACTTC. Its protein product is CATSRDRGQETQYF.

The CDR3 loop reads CASSASSGQGPYEQFF. CDR3 DNA: TGTGCCAGTAGTGCCTCCTCGGGACAGGGCCCTTACGAGCAGTTCTTC. The rearrangement links TRBV19 to TRBJ2-1, with 9 bases identical to TRBD1. Germline loops: CDR1 LNHDA, CDR2 SQIVND (reference sequence). CDR3 length: 16 amino acids. With V trimmed by 5 bases and J by 10 bases, 15 bases remained unmatched.